This T cell receptor beta chain originates from a study of blood T cell repertoires in COVID-19. Overall study: Sites across the United States, Italy and Spain contributed samples from acute and convalescent COVID-19.

Original handling: Amplification with reference gene primers provided the estimates of nucleated cell counts. The data were produced by immunoSEQ multiplex PCR, yet TCRdb's version contains in-frame clones alone and is incomplete. V and J calls and clone size follow that table, whereas D and trimming were derived from the DNA. The data show tens of thousands of clones, approximately 84% seen once. Trimming removed 4 bases at V and 6 bases at J, with 9 bases between. Germline V gene data show CDR1 as LGHDT and CDR2 as YNNKEL (reference sequence). The CDR3 consists of 13 residues. V and J are TRBV3-1 (or the pseudogene TRBV3-2) and TRBJ2-2, with TRBD1 as a possible D gene (7 bases). Sequencing was done on a sample of peripheral blood. This TCR derives from a man aged 45-65 years with acute or convalescent COVID-19. The CDR3 nucleotides are TGTGCCAGCAGCCTCAGGGGGGCCGGGGAGCTGTTTTTT. Protein sequence: CASSLRGAGELFF.